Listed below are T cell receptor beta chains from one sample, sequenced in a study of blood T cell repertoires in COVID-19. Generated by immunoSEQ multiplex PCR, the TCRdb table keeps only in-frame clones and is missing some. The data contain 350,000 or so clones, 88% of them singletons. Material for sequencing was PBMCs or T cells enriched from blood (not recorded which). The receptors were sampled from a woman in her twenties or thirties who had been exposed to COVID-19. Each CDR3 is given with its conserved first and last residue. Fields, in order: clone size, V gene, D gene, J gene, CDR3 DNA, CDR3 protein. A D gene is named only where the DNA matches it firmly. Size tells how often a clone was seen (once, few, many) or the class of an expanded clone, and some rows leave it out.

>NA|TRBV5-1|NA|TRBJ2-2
TGCGCCAGCAAACGCCCAGGGGAGAACACCGGGGAGCTGTTTTTT
CASKRPGENTGELFF
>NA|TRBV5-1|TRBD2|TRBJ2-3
TGCGCCAGCAGCTTGGGTCGCGGCGCGGGAGGGCCCCCAGATACGCAGTATTTT
CASSLGRGAGGPPDTQYF
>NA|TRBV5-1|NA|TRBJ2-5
TGCGCCAGCAGCCTGGTTGGAGGGGCGGGCGCCCAGTACTTC
CASSLVGGAGAQYF
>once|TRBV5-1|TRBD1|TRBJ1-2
TGCGCCAGCAGCCCCCATGACAGGGAAACGGGCTACACCTTC
CASSPHDRETGYTF
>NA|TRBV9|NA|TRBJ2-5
TGTGCCAGCAGCCCACGGCAGGGTGAGACCCAGTACTTC
CASSPRQGETQYF
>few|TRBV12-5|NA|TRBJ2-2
TGTGCTAGTGGTTTTGGGCAGGGGCCCGGGGAGCTGTTTTTT
CASGFGQGPGELFF
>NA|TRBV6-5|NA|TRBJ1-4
TGTGCCAGCAGTTACTCGTCAGGGGCGCCTAATGAAAAACTGTTTTTT
CASSYSSGAPNEKLFF
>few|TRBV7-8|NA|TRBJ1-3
TGTGCCAGCAGCTTAGGGACAGCTACTCTTGGAAACACCATATATTTT
CASSLGTATLGNTIYF
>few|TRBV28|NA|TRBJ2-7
TGTGCCAGCAGTTGGACAGTCAACCTCTACGAGCAGTACTTC
CASSWTVNLYEQYF
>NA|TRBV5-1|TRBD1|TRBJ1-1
TGCGCCAGCAGCCGTTCCTGGACAGGGGCGAACACTGAAGCTTTCTTT
CASSRSWTGANTEAFF
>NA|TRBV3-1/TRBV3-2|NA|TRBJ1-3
TGTGCCAGCAGCCAAGACTGGGCAGAGAGCTCTGGAAACACCATATATTTT
CASSQDWAESSGNTIYF
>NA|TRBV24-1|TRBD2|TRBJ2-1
TGTGCCACCAGTGTGTCTCAGCGGGAGAGAAGGAATGAGCAGTTCTTC
CATSVSQRERRNEQFF
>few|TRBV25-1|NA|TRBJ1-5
TGTGCCAGCAGGCAAGAACCCCGGGAGAGAAGCAATCAGCCCCAGCATTTT
CASRQEPRERSNQPQHF
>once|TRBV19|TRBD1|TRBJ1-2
TGTGCCAGTAGTATCTCGGACAGGGTGAACTATGGCTACACCTTC
CASSISDRVNYGYTF
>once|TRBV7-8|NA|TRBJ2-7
TGTGCCAGCAGCCTAGGAGGCAGAAAAGACTACGAGCAGTACTTC
CASSLGGRKDYEQYF
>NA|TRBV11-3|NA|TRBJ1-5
TGTGCCAGCAGCTTGGGGGGTTTGGAGCCCCAGCATTTT
CASSLGGLEPQHF
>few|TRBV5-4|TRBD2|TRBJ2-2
TGTGCCAGCAGCTCCGGACTAGCGGCCGGGGAGCTGTTTTTT
CASSSGLAAGELFF
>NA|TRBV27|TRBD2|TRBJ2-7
TGTGCCAGCAGTTTCCCCCTTGGGCGGGAGCAGAACGAGCAGTACTTC
CASSFPLGREQNEQYF
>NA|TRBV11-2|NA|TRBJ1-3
TGTGCCAGCAGCTTAGCCTGGGGCAGGGGAGCTGGAAACACCATATATTTT
CASSLAWGRGAGNTIYF
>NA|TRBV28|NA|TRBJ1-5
TGTGCCAGCAGTTTATCCCTAGTACTGAGCCAGCCCCAGCATTTT
CASSLSLVLSQPQHF
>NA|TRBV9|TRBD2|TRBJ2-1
TGTGCCAGCAGCGTAGGCCTAGCGGCAAACAATGAGCAGTTCTTC
CASSVGLAANNEQFF
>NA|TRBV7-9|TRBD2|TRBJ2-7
TGTGCCAGCAGCGCGTCTAGCGGGGCTACAGTAGGGGAGCAGTACTTC
CASSASSGATVGEQYF
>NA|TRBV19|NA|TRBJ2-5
TGTGCCAGTAGTATGGGGTCCAGGGGTGACCCCCGGGAGACCCAGTACTTC
CASSMGSRGDPRETQYF
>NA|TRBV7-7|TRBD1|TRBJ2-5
TGTGCTAGCAGCTCGGGACAGGGCCCCCCAGAGACCCAGTACTTC
CASSSGQGPPETQYF
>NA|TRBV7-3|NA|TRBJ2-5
TGTGCCAGCAGCGCGGGACTCTCAGAGACCCAGTACTTC
CASSAGLSETQYF
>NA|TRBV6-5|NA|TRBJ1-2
TGTGCCAGCAGTCTTTATCCCGGACACGGCTATGGCTACACCTTC
CASSLYPGHGYGYTF
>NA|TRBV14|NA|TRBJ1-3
TGTGCCAGCAGCCACCACACCCCGAGAAACACCATATATTTT
CASSHHTPRNTIYF
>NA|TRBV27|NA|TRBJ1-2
TGTGCCAGCAGTTATGCGGGGCTCCAAGGCTACACCTTC
CASSYAGLQGYTF
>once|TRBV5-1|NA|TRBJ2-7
TGCGCCAGCAGCTTCAGCGAGGGCTACGAGCAGTACTTC
CASSFSEGYEQYF
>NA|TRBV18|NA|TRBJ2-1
TGTGCCAGCTCACCCATAGAGGATGAGCAGTTCTTC
CASSPIEDEQFF
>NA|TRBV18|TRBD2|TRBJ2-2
TGTGCCAGCTCACCCCAACTAGCGGCGAACACCGGGGAGCTGTTTTTT
CASSPQLAANTGELFF
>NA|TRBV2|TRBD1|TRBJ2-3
TGTGCCAAGGACAGGGGCCGCCTTCGGGACACAGATACGCAGTATTTT
CAKDRGRLRDTDTQYF
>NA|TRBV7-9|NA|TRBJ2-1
TGTGCCAGCAGCTTAGTGGGTGGCGGCCACAATGAGCAGTTCTTC
CASSLVGGGHNEQFF
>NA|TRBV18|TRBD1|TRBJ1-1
TGTGCCAGCTCACCAAGGACAGGGGGCGCAAACACTGAAGCTTTCTTT
CASSPRTGGANTEAFF
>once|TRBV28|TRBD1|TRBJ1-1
TGTGCCAGCAGCCCGGACAGGGTGGGGACTGAAGCTTTCTTT
CASSPDRVGTEAFF
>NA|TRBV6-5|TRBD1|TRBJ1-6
TGTGCCACCAGGACAGGGGGTAATTCACCCCTCCACTTT
CATRTGGNSPLHF
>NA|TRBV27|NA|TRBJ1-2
TGTGCCAGCAGTTTTACAGGTGGACGATATGGCTACACCTTC
CASSFTGGRYGYTF
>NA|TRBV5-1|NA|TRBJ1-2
TGCGCCAGCAGCTTGTCAACATTTGCCGCCTATGGCTACACCTTC
CASSLSTFAAYGYTF
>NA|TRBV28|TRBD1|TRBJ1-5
TGTGCCAGCAGCCAGGGGGGTACTGGGAAGCCCCAGCATTTT
CASSQGGTGKPQHF
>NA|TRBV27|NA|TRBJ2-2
TGTGCCAGCTCTAGGCCCGCCACCGGGGAGCTGTTTTTT
CASSRPATGELFF
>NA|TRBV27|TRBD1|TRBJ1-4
TGTGCCAGCAGTCCAATGAACAGGGGGCGCGTTGAAAAACTGTTTTTT
CASSPMNRGRVEKLFF
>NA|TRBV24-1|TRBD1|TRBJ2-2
TGTGCCACCACACAATTACAGGGGGATGGCGGGGAGCTGTTTTTT
CATTQLQGDGGELFF
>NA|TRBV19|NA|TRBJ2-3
TGTGCCAGTAGTACGGGAGCAGATACGCAGTATTTT
CASSTGADTQYF
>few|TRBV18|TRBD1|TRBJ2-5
TGTGCCAGCTCACCTCTTTTGGGACAGCAAGAGACCCAGTACTTC
CASSPLLGQQETQYF
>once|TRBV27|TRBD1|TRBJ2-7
TGTGCCAGCAGTTCTGGGGACAGGGTTCGCGAGCAGTACTTC
CASSSGDRVREQYF
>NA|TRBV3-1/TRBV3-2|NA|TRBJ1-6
TGTGCCAGCAGCCAAGACAGCTCCTATAATTCACCCCTCCACTTT
CASSQDSSYNSPLHF
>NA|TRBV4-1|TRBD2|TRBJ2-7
TGCGCCAGCAGCCAAGATCGGCGACTAGCGGGACCCTCCTACGAGCAGTACTTC
CASSQDRRLAGPSYEQYF
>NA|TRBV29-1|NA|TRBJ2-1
TGCAGCGTTAGGTCCGGCCAGGTGAATGAGCAGTTCTTC
CSVRSGQVNEQFF
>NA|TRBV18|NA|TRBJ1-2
TGTGCCAGCTCACCAAGACCGGTGAGGGGCTACACCTTC
CASSPRPVRGYTF
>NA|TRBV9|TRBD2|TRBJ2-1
TGTGCCAGCAGCCCAAGCGGGACTAGCGGCTACAATGAGCAGTTCTTC
CASSPSGTSGYNEQFF